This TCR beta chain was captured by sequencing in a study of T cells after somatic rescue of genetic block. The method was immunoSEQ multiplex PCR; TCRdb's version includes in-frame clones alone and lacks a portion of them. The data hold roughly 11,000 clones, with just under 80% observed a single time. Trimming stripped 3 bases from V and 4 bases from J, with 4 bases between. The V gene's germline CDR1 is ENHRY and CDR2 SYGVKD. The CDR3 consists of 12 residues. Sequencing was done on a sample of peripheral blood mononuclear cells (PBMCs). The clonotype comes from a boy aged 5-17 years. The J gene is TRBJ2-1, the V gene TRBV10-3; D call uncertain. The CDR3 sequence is CAISEEYNEQFF. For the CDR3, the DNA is TGTGCCATCAGTGAAGAATACAATGAGCAGTTCTTC.